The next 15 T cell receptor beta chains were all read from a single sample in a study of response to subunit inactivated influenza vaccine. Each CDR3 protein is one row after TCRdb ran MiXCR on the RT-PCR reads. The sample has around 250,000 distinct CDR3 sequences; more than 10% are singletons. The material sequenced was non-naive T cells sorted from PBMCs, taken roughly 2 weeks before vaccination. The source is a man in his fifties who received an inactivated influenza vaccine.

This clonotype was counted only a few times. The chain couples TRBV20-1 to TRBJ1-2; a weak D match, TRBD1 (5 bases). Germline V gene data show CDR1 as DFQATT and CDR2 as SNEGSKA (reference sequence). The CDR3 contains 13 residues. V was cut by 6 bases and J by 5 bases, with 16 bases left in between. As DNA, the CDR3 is TGCAGTGCCACTCAAACTGCAGGGTATGGCTACACCTTC. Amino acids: CSATQTAGYGYTF.

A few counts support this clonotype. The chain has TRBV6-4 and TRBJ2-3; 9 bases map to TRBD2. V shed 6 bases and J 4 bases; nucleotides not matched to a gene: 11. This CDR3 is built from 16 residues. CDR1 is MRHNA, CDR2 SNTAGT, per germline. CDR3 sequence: CASSDMPRGGPDTQYF. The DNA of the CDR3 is TGTGCCAGCAGCGACATGCCGCGGGGGGGCCCAGATACGCAGTATTTT.

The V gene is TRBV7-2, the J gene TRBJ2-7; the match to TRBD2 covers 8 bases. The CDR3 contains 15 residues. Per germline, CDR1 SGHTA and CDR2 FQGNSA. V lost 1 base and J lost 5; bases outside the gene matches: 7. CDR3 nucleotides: TGTGCCAGCAGCTTAGGTCAGGTAGCGGGAAACGAGCAGTACTTC. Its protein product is CASSLGQVAGNEQYF.

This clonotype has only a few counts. The DNA for the CDR3 is TGTGCCAGCGGAGCGGGAGTAGGAGATACGCAGTATTTT. As protein: CASGAGVGDTQYF. The V gene is TRBV2, the J gene TRBJ2-3; TRBD2 aligns across 8 bases. After removal of 8 bases from V and 5 bases from J, the junction contained 6 bases not matched to a gene. The germline V gene encodes CDR1 SNHLY and CDR2 FYNNEI. The CDR3 extends over 13 amino acids.

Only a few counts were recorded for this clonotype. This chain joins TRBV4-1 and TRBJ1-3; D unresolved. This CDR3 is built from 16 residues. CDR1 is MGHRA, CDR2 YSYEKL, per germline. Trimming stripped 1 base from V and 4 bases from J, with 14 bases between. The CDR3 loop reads CASSQADPGGGNTIYF. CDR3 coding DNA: TGCGCCAGCAGCCAAGCAGACCCGGGAGGGGGAAACACCATATATTTT.

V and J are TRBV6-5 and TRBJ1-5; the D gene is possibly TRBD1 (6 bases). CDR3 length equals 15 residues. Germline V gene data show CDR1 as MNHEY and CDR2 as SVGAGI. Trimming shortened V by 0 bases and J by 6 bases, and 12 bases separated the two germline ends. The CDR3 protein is CASSYSGGLLQPQHF. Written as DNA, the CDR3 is TGTGCCAGCAGTTACTCAGGGGGATTACTTCAGCCCCAGCATTTT.

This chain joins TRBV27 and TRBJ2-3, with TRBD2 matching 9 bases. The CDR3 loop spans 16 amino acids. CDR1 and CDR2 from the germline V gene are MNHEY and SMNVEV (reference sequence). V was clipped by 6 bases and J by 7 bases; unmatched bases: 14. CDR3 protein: CASSNIGGSGRNTQYF. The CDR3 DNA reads TGTGCCAGCAGCAACATTGGGGGTAGCGGGAGAAATACGCAGTATTTT.

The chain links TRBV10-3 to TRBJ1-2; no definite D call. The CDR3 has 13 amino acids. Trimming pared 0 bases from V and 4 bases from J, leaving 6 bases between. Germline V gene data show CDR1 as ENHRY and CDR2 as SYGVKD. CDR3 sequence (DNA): TGTGCCATCAGTGAGTCGGGCAGCTATGGCTACACCTTC. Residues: CAISESGSYGYTF.

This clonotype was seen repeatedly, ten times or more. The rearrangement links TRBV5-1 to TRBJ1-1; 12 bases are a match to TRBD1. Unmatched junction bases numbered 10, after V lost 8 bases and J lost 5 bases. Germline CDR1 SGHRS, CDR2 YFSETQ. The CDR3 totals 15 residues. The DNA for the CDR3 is TGCGCCAGTTACCCGGGACAGGGGGCGAGAACTGAAGCTTTCTTT. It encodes CASYPGQGARTEAFF.

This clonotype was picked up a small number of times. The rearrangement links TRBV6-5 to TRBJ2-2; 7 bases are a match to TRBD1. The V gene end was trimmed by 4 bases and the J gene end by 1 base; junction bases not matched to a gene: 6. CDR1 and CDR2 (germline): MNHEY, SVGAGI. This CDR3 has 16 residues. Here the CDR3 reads CASSFIQGWNTGELFF. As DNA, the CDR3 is TGTGCCAGCAGTTTTATACAGGGGTGGAACACCGGGGAGCTGTTTTTT.

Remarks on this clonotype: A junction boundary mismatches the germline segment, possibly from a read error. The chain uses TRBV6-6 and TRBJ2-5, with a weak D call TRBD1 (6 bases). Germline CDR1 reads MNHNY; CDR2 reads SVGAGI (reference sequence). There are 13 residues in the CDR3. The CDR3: CASSSVRTATRYF. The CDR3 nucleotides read TGTGCCAGCAGTTCCGTCCGGACAGCGACCCGGTACTTC.

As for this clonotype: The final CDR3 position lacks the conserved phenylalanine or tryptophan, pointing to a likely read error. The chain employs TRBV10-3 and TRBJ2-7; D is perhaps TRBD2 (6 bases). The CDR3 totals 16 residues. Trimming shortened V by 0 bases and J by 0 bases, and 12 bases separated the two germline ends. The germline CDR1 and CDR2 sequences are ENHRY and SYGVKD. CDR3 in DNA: TGTGCCATCAGTGAGTCGTGGGACTCCTTCTCCTACGAGCAGTACTAC. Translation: CAISESWDSFSYEQYY.

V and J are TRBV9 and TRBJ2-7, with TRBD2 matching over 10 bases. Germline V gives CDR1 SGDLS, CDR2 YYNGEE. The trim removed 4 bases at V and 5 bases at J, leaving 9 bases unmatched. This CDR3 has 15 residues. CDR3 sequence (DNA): TGTGCCAGCAGCCCCAAACCAGGGACTAGCGACGAGCAGTACTTC. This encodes CASSPKPGTSDEQYF.

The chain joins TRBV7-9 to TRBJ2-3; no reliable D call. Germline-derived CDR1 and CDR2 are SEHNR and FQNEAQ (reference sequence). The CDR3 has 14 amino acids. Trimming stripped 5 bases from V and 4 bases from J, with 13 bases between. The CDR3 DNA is TGTGCCAGCAGCCCCGATACCCGAGCAGATACGCAGTATTTT. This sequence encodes CASSPDTRADTQYF.

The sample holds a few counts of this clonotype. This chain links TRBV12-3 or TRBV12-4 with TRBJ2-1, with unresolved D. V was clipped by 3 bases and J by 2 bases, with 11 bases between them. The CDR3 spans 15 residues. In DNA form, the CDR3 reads TGTGCCAGCAGTTTCTGGGCGGCCCCCTACAATGAGCAGTTCTTC. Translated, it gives CASSFWAAPYNEQFF.